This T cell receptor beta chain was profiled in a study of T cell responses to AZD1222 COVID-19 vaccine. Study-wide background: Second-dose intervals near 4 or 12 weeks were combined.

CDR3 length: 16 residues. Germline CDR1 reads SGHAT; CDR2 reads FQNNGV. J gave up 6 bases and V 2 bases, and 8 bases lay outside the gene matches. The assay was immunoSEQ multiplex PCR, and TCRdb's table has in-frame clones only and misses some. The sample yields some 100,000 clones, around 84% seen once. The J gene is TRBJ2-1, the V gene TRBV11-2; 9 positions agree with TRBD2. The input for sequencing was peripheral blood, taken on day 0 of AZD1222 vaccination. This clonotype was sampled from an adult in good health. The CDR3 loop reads CASSLRAGGKLNEQFF. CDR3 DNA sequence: TGTGCCAGCAGCTTACGGGCGGGAGGGAAACTCAATGAGCAGTTCTTC.